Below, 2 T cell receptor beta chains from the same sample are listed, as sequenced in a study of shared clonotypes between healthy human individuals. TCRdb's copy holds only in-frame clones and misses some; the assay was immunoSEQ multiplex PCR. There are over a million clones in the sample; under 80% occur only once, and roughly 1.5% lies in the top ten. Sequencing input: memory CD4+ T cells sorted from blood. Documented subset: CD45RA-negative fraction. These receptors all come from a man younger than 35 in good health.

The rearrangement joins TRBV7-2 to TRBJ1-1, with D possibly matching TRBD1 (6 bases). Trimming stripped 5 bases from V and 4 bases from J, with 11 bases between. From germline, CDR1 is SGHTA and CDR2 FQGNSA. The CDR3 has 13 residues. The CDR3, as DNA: TGTGCCAGCAGCCGGGACACGAGCACTGAAGCTTTCTTT. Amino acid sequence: CASSRDTSTEAFF.

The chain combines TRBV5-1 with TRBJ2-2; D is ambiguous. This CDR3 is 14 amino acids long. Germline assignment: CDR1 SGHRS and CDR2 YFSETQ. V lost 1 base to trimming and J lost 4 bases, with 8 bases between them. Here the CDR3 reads CASSLSLGTGELFF. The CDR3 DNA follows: TGCGCCAGCAGCTTGAGTTTGGGCACCGGGGAGCTGTTTTTT. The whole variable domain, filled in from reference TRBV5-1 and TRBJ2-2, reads KAGVTQTPRYLIKTRGQQVTLSCSPISGHRSVSWYQQTPGQGLQFLFEYFSETQRNKGNFPGRFSGRQFSNSRSEMNVSTLELGDSALYLCASSLSLGTGELFFGEGSRLTVL.